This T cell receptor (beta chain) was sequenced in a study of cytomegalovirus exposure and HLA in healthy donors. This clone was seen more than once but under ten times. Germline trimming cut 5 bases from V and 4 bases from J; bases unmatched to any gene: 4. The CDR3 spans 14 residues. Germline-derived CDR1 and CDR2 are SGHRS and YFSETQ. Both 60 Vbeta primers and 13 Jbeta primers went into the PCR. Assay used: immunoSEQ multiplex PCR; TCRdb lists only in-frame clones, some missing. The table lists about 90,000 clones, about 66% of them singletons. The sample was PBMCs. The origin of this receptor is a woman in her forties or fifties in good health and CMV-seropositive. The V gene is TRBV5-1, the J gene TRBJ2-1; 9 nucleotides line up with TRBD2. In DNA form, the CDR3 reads TGCGCCAGCAGTCCAGCGGGGGGTTACAATGAGCAGTTCTTC. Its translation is CASSPAGGYNEQFF.